What follows are 26 T cell receptor beta chains derived from one specimen sequenced in a study of breast tumors, draining lymph nodes, adjacent tissues. Breast cancer patients provided tissue from their axillary draining lymph nodes. Using its own MiXCR run on the multiplex PCR reads, TCRdb lists one record per CDR3 protein. The repertoire holds fewer than 250,000 distinct CDR3 sequences, with 32% as singletons. Input material: axillary lymph node tissue. All receptors come from a female donor with breast cancer. Some clones in this sample may be carry-over from other donors' samples.

This clonotype was counted many times. The junction does not match germline at one end; this may be a read error. V gene TRBV2 combines with J gene TRBJ2-3, with 7 positions matching TRBD2. From germline, CDR1 is SNHLY and CDR2 FYNNEI. The CDR3 length is 13 residues. This CDR3 reads CASIGRITDTQYF. The CDR3 DNA is TGTGCTAGCATCGGGAGGATCACAGATACGCAGTATTTT.

This clonotype was recorded many times. The CDR3 nucleotides read TGCAGTGTCCCGGGACAGGGCTATAATTCACCCCTCCACTTT. Its protein is CSVPGQGYNSPLHF. The chain recombines TRBV20-1 with TRBJ1-6, with 9 positions matching TRBD1. V shed 7 bases and J 3 bases; nucleotides not matched to a gene: 4. The CDR3 has 14 residues. The germline V gene has CDR1 DFQATT and CDR2 SNEGSKA (reference sequence).

In this sample, this clonotype turned up many times. V gene TRBV7-9 combines with J gene TRBJ1-6, with D possibly matching TRBD1 (5 bases). The CDR3 is made up of 13 amino acids. Germline V gene data show CDR1 as SEHNR and CDR2 as FQNEAQ (reference sequence). Trimming took 6 bases from V and 10 from J, leaving 13 bases between them. The CDR3 region has the DNA TGTGCCAGCAGGACAGAAAAGGTGTCACCCCTCCACTTT. This sequence encodes CASRTEKVSPLHF. Full variable domain (remainder filled in from reference TRBV7-9 and TRBJ1-6): DTGVSQNPRHKITKRGQNVTFRCDPISEHNRLYWYRQTLGQGPEFLTYFQNEAQLEKSRLLSDRFSAERPKGSFSTLEIQRTEQGDSAMYLCASRTEKVSPLHFGNGTRLTVT.

This clonotype was seen repeatedly, ten times or more. The chain uses TRBV20-1 and TRBJ1-2; possible D gene TRBD1, 6 bases. This CDR3 has 13 residues. Germline V gene sequence: CDR1 DFQATT, CDR2 SNEGSKA (reference sequence). V lost 3 bases to trimming and J lost 0 bases, with 8 bases between them. The CDR3 DNA reads TGCAGTGCTAGGCACAGGGCTAACTATGGCTACACCTTC. Protein sequence: CSARHRANYGYTF.

The table lists this clonotype with a few counts. V usage is TRBV3-1 and J usage is TRBJ2-4, with D possibly being TRBD2 (5 bases). The CDR3 has 15 amino acids. The V gene lost 10 bases and the J gene lost 0 bases, with 16 bases spanning the gap. Germline loops: CDR1 LGHDT, CDR2 YNNKEL (reference sequence). The CDR3 loop is CATSREGLAKNIQYF. In nucleotides, the CDR3 is TGTGCCACCTCAAGGGAAGGACTAGCCAAAAACATTCAGTACTTC.

This clonotype appeared many times. The chain is built from TRBV7-9 and TRBJ1-2, with D tentatively TRBD1 (5 bases). The length of the CDR3 is 13 residues. Germline V gives CDR1 SEHNR, CDR2 FQNEAQ (reference sequence). The V end was cut by 4 bases, the J end by 8 bases, with 14 bases between. The CDR3: CASSSRQLLGYTF. CDR3 in DNA: TGTGCCAGCAGCTCAAGACAGCTACTCGGCTACACCTTC. The variable domain in full, completed from reference TRBV7-9 and TRBJ1-2, reads DTGVSQNPRHKITKRGQNVTFRCDPISEHNRLYWYRQTLGQGPEFLTYFQNEAQLEKSRLLSDRFSAERPKGSFSTLEIQRTEQGDSAMYLCASSSRQLLGYTFGSGTRLTVV.

This clonotype was seen repeatedly, ten times or more. The chain carries TRBV7-2 and TRBJ2-2; TRBD1 matches at 8 bases. This CDR3 has 13 amino acids. Germline trimming cut 10 bases from V and 5 bases from J; bases unmatched to any gene: 6. Germline CDR1 reads SGHTA; CDR2 reads FQGNSA. In DNA, the CDR3 is TGTGCCAACAGGGGACAGGAGACCGGGGAGCTGTTTTTT. Translating it yields CANRGQETGELFF.

The genes are TRBV4-1 and TRBJ1-1, with D hard to call. Germline V gene data show CDR1 as MGHRA and CDR2 as YSYEKL. There are 16 residues in the CDR3. V dropped 0 bases and J dropped 0 bases, with 11 bases sitting between them. The CDR3 spells CASSQESGHMNTEAFF. The CDR3 bases are TGCGCCAGCAGCCAAGAATCCGGCCACATGAACACTGAAGCTTTCTTT.

This clonotype has at least ten counts. The gene calls are TRBV29-1 and TRBJ2-3; 10 bases fit TRBD2. The CDR3 extends over 17 amino acids. V lost 6 bases, J lost 0 bases, and 12 bases stayed unmatched. Germline CDR1 SQVTM, CDR2 ANQGSEA. The CDR3 loop is CSVLGLAEAASTDTQYF. The CDR3, as DNA: TGCAGCGTACTAGGACTAGCGGAAGCGGCTAGCACAGATACGCAGTATTTT.

Of note for this clonotype: The CDR3 ends on some other residue instead of the conserved phenylalanine or tryptophan, so this is likely a read error. The chain couples TRBV20-1 to TRBJ1-1, with D perhaps matching TRBD1 (6 bases). The CDR3 is 17 residues long. Per germline, CDR1 DFQATT and CDR2 SNEGSKA (reference sequence). With 6 bases removed from V and 0 bases from J, the gap between germline ends came to 23 bases. The CDR3 is CSAHQQRGDLMNTEAFL. In nucleotides, the CDR3 is TGCAGTGCCCATCAGCAGAGGGGGGATTTGATGAACACTGAAGCTTTCTTG.

This clonotype has at least ten counts. The chain recombines TRBV7-2 with TRBJ1-6; the D gene is possibly TRBD1 (5 bases). Germline loops: CDR1 SGHTA, CDR2 FQGNSA. V gave up 3 bases and J gave up 6 bases, with 9 bases separating them. The CDR3 runs to 14 residues. The DNA for the CDR3 is TGTGCCAGCAGCTTGAGGAGGGGTAATTCACCCCTCCACTTT. It yields the protein CASSLRRGNSPLHF.

This clonotype was observed at least ten times. This rearrangement joins TRBV27 to TRBJ2-7; 8 nucleotides match TRBD2. This CDR3 has 15 amino acids. Germline V gene sequence: CDR1 MNHEY, CDR2 SMNVEV (reference sequence). The trim removed 0 bases at V and 3 bases at J, leaving 4 bases unmatched. The CDR3 sequence is CASSLSGTRRYEQYF. CDR3 DNA: TGTGCCAGCAGTTTATCGGGGACTAGACGCTACGAGCAGTACTTC.

This clonotype was detected ten times or more. V usage is TRBV5-6 and J usage is TRBJ2-3; D might be TRBD1 (6 bases). The CDR3 extends over 15 amino acids. With 4 bases removed from V and 0 bases from J, the gap between germline ends came to 12 bases. CDR1 and CDR2 from the germline V gene are SGHDT and YYEEEE. In DNA form, the CDR3 reads TGTGCCAGCAGCCAGACAGGTTCTAGCACAGATACGCAGTATTTT. Translating it yields CASSQTGSSTDTQYF.

The chain carries TRBV7-3 and TRBJ2-7, with D unclear. Deletions cut 5 bases from V and 5 bases from J, with 13 bases between. The CDR3 consists of 13 residues. The germline V gene encodes CDR1 SGHTA and CDR2 FQGTGA. The chain's CDR3 is CASSLHWPHEQYF. CDR3 sequence (DNA): TGTGCCAGCAGCCTACATTGGCCGCACGAGCAGTACTTC.

A remark on this clonotype: The CDR3 does not close with the conserved phenylalanine or tryptophan, likely indicating a read error. V usage is TRBV19 and J usage is TRBJ2-6; TRBD2 agrees at 12 bases. Germline values: CDR1 LNHDA, CDR2 SQIVND (reference sequence). V trimming: 5 bases; J trimming: 9 bases; junction bases outside the gene matches: 8. This CDR3 is built from 16 residues. The CDR3 sequence: CASSASGLAGGNVLTC. The CDR3 nucleotides are TGTGCCAGTAGTGCCTCGGGACTAGCGGGTGGCAACGTCCTGACTTGC.

This clonotype occurred many times. The chain combines TRBV6-1 with TRBJ1-4; the D gene is possibly TRBD1 (5 bases). Germline CDR1 is MNHNS and CDR2 is SASEGT. V lost 8 bases and J 7 bases, leaving 11 bases between the germline ends. The CDR3 totals 12 residues. DNA of the CDR3: TGTGCCAGCGGGACGGCGGGTGAAAAACTGTTTTTT. Amino acids: CASGTAGEKLFF.

The chain links TRBV7-9 to TRBJ2-7, with 10 bases identical to TRBD1. CDR1 and CDR2 from the germline V gene are SEHNR and FQNEAQ (reference sequence). The V segment lost 5 bases and the J segment 10 bases; nucleotides outside the gene matches: 8. CDR3 length: 13 amino acids. This CDR3 is CASSAGTGAVQYF. In nucleotides, the CDR3 is TGTGCCAGCAGCGCCGGGACAGGGGCCGTCCAGTACTTC. Looking up the rest from reference TRBV7-9 and TRBJ2-7 gives the full variable domain: DTGVSQNPRHKITKRGQNVTFRCDPISEHNRLYWYRQTLGQGPEFLTYFQNEAQLEKSRLLSDRFSAERPKGSFSTLEIQRTEQGDSAMYLCASSAGTGAVQYFGPGTRLTVT.

The rearrangement links TRBV24-1 to TRBJ1-3; D is ambiguous. Trimming shortened V by 5 bases and J by 7 bases, and 11 bases separated the two germline ends. In germline, CDR1 is KGHDR, CDR2 SFDVKD. The CDR3 length is 13 residues. The CDR3 here is CATSGPAANTIYF. The DNA of the CDR3 is TGTGCCACCAGTGGTCCAGCGGCGAACACCATATATTTT.

A few counts support this clonotype. The CDR3 region is CASSVTAMNTEAFF. The CDR3, as DNA: TGTGCCAGCAGCGTGACAGCTATGAACACTGAAGCTTTCTTT. The gene calls are TRBV9 and TRBJ1-1; TRBD1 is a possible D gene (5 bases). The ends were cut back, 2 bases at V and 0 bases at J, with 8 bases in the middle. The CDR3 consists of 14 residues. Germline-derived CDR1 and CDR2 are SGDLS and YYNGEE.

This clonotype occurred many times. The V call is TRBV5-4, the J call TRBJ2-2; D may be TRBD2 (6 bases). Looked up from germline, CDR1 is SGHNT and CDR2 is YYREEE (reference sequence). The CDR3 extends over 17 amino acids. Trimming stripped 3 bases from V and 2 bases from J, with 17 bases between. This CDR3 is CASSWRGGYLNTGELFF. The DNA for the CDR3 is TGTGCCAGCAGCTGGCGGGGTGGCTACCTAAACACCGGGGAGCTGTTTTTT.

This clonotype has at least ten counts. The chain links TRBV9 to TRBJ2-2, with D tentatively TRBD2 (5 bases). V shed 0 bases and J shed 2 bases, with 11 bases lying between them. CDR1 is SGDLS, CDR2 YYNGEE, per germline. The CDR3 length is 16 residues. The CDR3 spells CASSVGPGINTGELFF. As DNA, the CDR3 is TGTGCCAGCAGCGTAGGTCCGGGGATCAACACCGGGGAGCTGTTTTTT.

This clonotype was seen repeatedly, ten times or more. The chain uses TRBV4-2 and TRBJ1-5; possibly TRBD1 for D (5 bases). The CDR3 is made up of 15 amino acids. With 1 base removed from V and 4 bases from J, the gap between germline ends came to 11 bases. The germline gives CDR1 LGHNA, CDR2 YNFKEQ. CDR3 DNA sequence: TGTGCCAGCAGCCAAGGGCAAAGGGGAAATCAGCCCCAGCATTTT. This translates into CASSQGQRGNQPQHF.

This clonotype was observed a handful of times. This may arise from a read error, as a much more abundant clone is one base away. The V and J genes are TRBV20-1 and TRBJ2-5, with D possibly called TRBD1 or TRBD2 (5 bases each). Germline assignment: CDR1 DFQATT and CDR2 SNEGSKA (reference sequence). This CDR3 comprises 16 residues. V was trimmed by 6 bases and J by 2 bases, leaving 22 bases between them. The CDR3 sequence is CSADTPPGAPQETQYF. DNA of the CDR3: TGCAGTGCGGACACGCCCCCCGGGGCTCCACAAGAGACCCAGTACTTC.

In its sample, this clonotype was seen many times. The chain recombines TRBV5-1 with TRBJ2-1; the match to TRBD1 covers 9 bases. The V segment lost 8 bases and the J segment 9 bases; nucleotides outside the gene matches: 12. This CDR3 has 14 amino acids. The germline gives CDR1 SGHRS, CDR2 YFSETQ. The chain's CDR3 is CASSGTGSIGEQFF. Written as DNA, the CDR3 is TGCGCCAGTTCCGGGACAGGGTCAATTGGTGAGCAGTTCTTC.

This clonotype was recorded at least ten times. The CDR3 spells CASSVSGDLVNEQFF. CDR3 coding DNA: TGCGCCAGCAGCGTATCAGGGGACCTCGTCAATGAGCAGTTCTTC. The chain combines TRBV5-1 with TRBJ2-1; D perhaps matches TRBD1 (6 bases). The V and J ends lost 4 bases and 6 bases respectively, with 17 bases between them. Germline V lookup: CDR1 SGHRS, CDR2 YFSETQ. The CDR3 extends over 15 amino acids. The full variable domain, completed using reference TRBV5-1 and TRBJ2-1, is KAGVTQTPRYLIKTRGQQVTLSCSPISGHRSVSWYQQTPGQGLQFLFEYFSETQRNKGNFPGRFSGRQFSNSRSEMNVSTLELGDSALYLCASSVSGDLVNEQFFGPGTRLTVL.

CDR3 DNA sequence: TGTGCCAGCAGCCCCCCGGGACAGCATAATTACCCCCTCCACTTT. This codes for CASSPPGQHNYPLHF. The gene calls are TRBV25-1 and TRBJ1-6; 7 bases agree with TRBD1. J lost 13 bases, V lost 6 bases, and 15 bases had no gene match. The germline V gene encodes CDR1 MGHDK and CDR2 SYGVNS. The CDR3 has 15 amino acids.